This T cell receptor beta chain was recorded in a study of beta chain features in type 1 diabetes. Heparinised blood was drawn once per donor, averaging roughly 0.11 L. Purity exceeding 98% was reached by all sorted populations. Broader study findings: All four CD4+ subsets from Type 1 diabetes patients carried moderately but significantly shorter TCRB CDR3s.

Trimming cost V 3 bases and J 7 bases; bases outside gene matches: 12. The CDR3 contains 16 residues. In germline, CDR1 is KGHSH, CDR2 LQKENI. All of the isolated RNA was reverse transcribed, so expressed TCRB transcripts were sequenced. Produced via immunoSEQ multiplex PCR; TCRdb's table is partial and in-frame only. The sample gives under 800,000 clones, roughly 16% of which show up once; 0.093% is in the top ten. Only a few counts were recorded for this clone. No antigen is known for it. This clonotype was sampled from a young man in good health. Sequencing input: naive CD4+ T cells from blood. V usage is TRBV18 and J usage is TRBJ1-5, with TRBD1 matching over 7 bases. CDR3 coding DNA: TGTGCCAGCTCACCTCTTTTGACAGGGAACCTGCAGCCCCAGCATTTT. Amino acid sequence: CASSPLLTGNLQPQHF. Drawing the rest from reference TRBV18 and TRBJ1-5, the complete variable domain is NAGVMQNPRHLVRRRGQEARLRCSPMKGHSHVYWYRQLPEEGLKFMVYLQKENIIDESGMPKERFSAEFPKEGPSILRIQQVVRGDSAAYFCASSPLLTGNLQPQHFGDGTRLSIL.